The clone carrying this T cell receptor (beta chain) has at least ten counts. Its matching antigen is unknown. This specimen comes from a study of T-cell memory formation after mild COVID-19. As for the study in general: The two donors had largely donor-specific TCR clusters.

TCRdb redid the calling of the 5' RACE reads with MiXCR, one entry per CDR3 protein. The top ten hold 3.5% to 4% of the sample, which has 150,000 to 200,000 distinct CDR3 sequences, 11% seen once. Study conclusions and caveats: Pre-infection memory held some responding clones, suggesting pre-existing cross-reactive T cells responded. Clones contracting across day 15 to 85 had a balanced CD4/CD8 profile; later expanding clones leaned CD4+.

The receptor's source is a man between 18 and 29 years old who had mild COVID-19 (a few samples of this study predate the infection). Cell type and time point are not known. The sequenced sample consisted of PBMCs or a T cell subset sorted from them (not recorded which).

This CDR3 is CATSDSGKYQETQYF. CDR3 DNA: TGTGCCACCAGTGATTCGGGAAAGTACCAAGAGACCCAGTACTTC. The rearrangement joins TRBV24-1 to TRBJ2-5; D is possibly TRBD2 (5 bases). Per germline, CDR1 KGHDR and CDR2 SFDVKD. The CDR3 is 15 residues long. V dropped 2 bases and J dropped 0 bases, with 9 bases sitting between them.